This T cell receptor beta chain was sequenced in a study of blood T cell dynamics during melanoma immunotherapy (TCRdb year 2020). The study in broad terms: Patients with metastatic melanoma were treated with first-line pembrolizumab or nivolumab plus ipilimumab as standard of care in the United Kingdom. To identify early correlates of response, the study profiled peripheral T cell receptor repertoires in patients with metastatic melanoma before and after one cycle of checkpoint inhibitor therapy. A training cohort was formed from consecutive patients, and a further independent group of patients from the same centre was pooled into an external validation set.

About this clone: What antigen it recognizes has not been identified. Base qualities are not provided; no much larger clone lies one nucleotide away.

A fixed 350 ng of DNA was loaded for every bulk PBMC sample. TCR beta CDR3 sequences were amplified from genomic DNA using the immunoSEQ TCRb Assay kit according to manufacturer instructions. The KAPA Library Quantification Kit for Illumina platforms was used to quantify pooled libraries by qPCR. Pooled libraries were clustered at about 0.6-1.2 pM and sequenced on an Illumina NextSeq 500. Turning to the authors' computational methods: TCR data were analyzed using immunoSEQ ANALYZER and the R LymphoSeq package. A rearrangement efficiency score was calculated as productive divided by the sum of productive and non-productive CDR3 sequences. Clonality was measured with the Gini coefficient and diversity with the Renyi index at alpha=1, and both measures were compared pairwise between timepoints within each patient. Clonal relatedness used an edit distance of 3, and repertoire similarity used the Bhattacharyya coefficient, both computed in LymphoSeq. To classify response, a linear discriminant analysis based on week-3 changes in clonality and diversity was built with the R MASS and caret packages. This immuneACCESS table, as held by TCRdb, lists in-frame sequences with V and J called but not all clones. Of the missing ones, under half trace to an unresolved V gene in checked studies; the others have no known cause. D and trimming were read from the DNA, whereas the V and J calls and clone size are those reported in that table. The sample table records about 17,000 clones; roughly four fifths of these occur just once. The top ten clones comprise more than 6.5% of the sample.

The sample's time point label is to be understood as: pre-treatment baseline. Blood was sampled before treatment (T0) and at week 3 (W3), after the first cycle of checkpoint blockade. Except for a couple of patients with rapid clinical progression, response was assessed 12 weeks after the first infusion by RECIST 1.1; disease control meant complete response, partial response or stable disease. Any patient who had received prior systemic cancer treatment, was on concomitant immunosuppressant therapy or had synchronous other active malignancies was excluded. To track both circulating cells and T cell turnover, TCR beta was sequenced from bulk PBMC as well as from plasma cell-free DNA. Lymphoprep and SepMate tubes were used to isolate PBMC from blood, and red cell lysis was then performed. QIAamp DNA Blood Mini kits were used to extract DNA from PBMC and from sorted T cell subsets. The junction shows trimming of 0 bases on V and 4 bases on J, plus 11 bases between the germline ends. The cysteine opens and the phenylalanine closes a CDR3 of 15 amino acids. Only the CDR3 DNA is retained, 45 bases long and in frame from the first base. As encoded in the germline V gene, CDR1 is SGHRS while CDR2 is YFSETQ.

Here is what the overall study found, with its caveats: The study could not determine whether the T cell clones driving repertoire changes were melanoma-specific or reflected general immune activation. The relatively small sample size was recognized as a factor that could limit how well the results generalize. Patients who later achieved disease control showed a bifurcated PBMC repertoire reorganization at W3, with increased clonality or increased diversity, unlike progressors.

The chain uses TRBV5-1 and TRBJ1-5, with no reliable assignment of the D segment. The material was blood, obtained from a patient treated with checkpoint blockade. The sequence came from a human donor with melanoma. The CDR3: CASSLVSGGNQPQHF. In nucleotides, the sequence is TGCGCCAGCAGCTTGGTTTCAGGAGGTAATCAGCCCCAGCATTTT.